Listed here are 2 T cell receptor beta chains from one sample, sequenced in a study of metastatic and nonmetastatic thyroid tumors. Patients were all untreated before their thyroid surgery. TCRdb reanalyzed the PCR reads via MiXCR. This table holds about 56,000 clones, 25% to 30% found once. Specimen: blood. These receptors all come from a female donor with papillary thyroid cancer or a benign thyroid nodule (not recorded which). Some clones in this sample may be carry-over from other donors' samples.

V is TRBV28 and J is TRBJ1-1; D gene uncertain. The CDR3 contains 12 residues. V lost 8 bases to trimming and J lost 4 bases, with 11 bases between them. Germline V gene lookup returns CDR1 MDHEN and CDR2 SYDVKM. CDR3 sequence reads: CASVSEVTEAFF. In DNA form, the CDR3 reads TGTGCCAGCGTGTCTGAGGTCACTGAAGCTTTCTTT.

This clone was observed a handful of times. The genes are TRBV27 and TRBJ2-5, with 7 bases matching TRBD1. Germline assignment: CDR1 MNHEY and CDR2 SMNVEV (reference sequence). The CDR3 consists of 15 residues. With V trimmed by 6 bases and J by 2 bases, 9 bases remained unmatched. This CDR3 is CASRLLDREQETQYF. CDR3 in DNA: TGTGCCAGCAGGCTCTTAGACAGGGAACAAGAGACCCAGTACTTC.